This T cell receptor beta chain was recovered during a study of T cells expressing NK-cell markers. From the 5' RACE reads, TCRdb lists one entry per CDR3 protein and no DNA. The specimen's table records 440,000 or so distinct CDR3 sequences. The CDR3 runs to 15 residues. This TCR was recovered from a woman aged 18 to 75 in good health. The source material was blood T cells: a sorted CD56 or NKG2C T cell subset, CD4+ or CD8+ T cells, or bulk PBMC T cells (not recorded which). The gene calls are TRBV21-1 and TRBJ2-7; TCRdb selects TRBD1, and the lack of DNA leaves this call unchecked. TRBV21-1 is listed as a pseudogene. This CDR3 reads CASSGRERVWYEQYF.